Listed below are T cell receptor beta chains from one sample, sequenced in a study of blood T cell repertoires in COVID-19. Some clones are missing from TCRdb's copy, which holds only in-frame ones; the method was immunoSEQ multiplex PCR. This sample has fewer than 130,000 clones, with approximately 92% found just once. The material sequenced was peripheral blood. Source of these receptors: a woman aged 80 or over with acute or convalescent COVID-19. The CDR3 runs from the conserved cysteine through the conserved F or W. A D gene is named only where the DNA matches it firmly. Rows give clone size only sometimes, using once, few, many, or a class for an expanded clone.

j_call | d_call | v_call | clone_size | cdr3_nt | cdr3_aa
TRBJ1-4 | TRBD1 | TRBV11-2 | - | TGTGCCAGCAGTCCAGACGGGACAGTAGGTGAAAAACTGTTTTTT | CASSPDGTVGEKLFF
TRBJ2-3 | - | TRBV11-2 | - | TGTGCCAGCAGCTTGGGAGAGTATGGCACAGATACGCAGTATTTT | CASSLGEYGTDTQYF
TRBJ1-1 | - | TRBV6-5 | - | TGTGCCAGCAGTTACTCGATTCCAGTAGGGGACACTGAAGCTTTCTTT | CASSYSIPVGDTEAFF
TRBJ2-7 | - | TRBV20-1 | - | TGCAGTGCTGGTGGGGCCTCCTACGAGCAGTACTTC | CSAGGASYEQYF
TRBJ1-5 | - | TRBV27 | - | TGTGCCAGCCGAGGTGTCAATCAGCCCCAGCATTTT | CASRGVNQPQHF
TRBJ2-2 | - | TRBV6-6 | - | TGTGCCAGCAGTTACTCGCCGGGAACGGGCGGGGAGCTGTTTTTT | CASSYSPGTGGELFF
TRBJ2-3 | - | TRBV12-5 | - | TGTGCTAGCAGACTCTCAGATACGCAGTATTTT | CASRLSDTQYF
TRBJ1-1 | - | TRBV11-2 | - | TGTGCCAGCAGCTTAATTGTCGGGGTGAACACTGAAGCTTTCTTT | CASSLIVGVNTEAFF
TRBJ2-1 | TRBD2 | TRBV9 | - | TGTGCCAGCAGCGTAGCCCCTAACGATCCTAGCGGGTCGCAGTTCTTC | CASSVAPNDPSGSQFF
TRBJ2-6 | - | TRBV30 | - | TGTGCCTGGAGCCAGGGTGTCCACTCTGGGGCCAACGTCCTGACTTTC | CAWSQGVHSGANVLTF
TRBJ1-6 | TRBD1 | TRBV5-5 | - | TGTGCCAGCAGCTTGGCGACAGGGGCGGTTTATTCACCCCTCCACTTT | CASSLATGAVYSPLHF
TRBJ1-2 | TRBD1 | TRBV30 | - | TGTGCCTGGAATTTGGGACAGGGGGGTCCGAACTATGGCTACACCTTC | CAWNLGQGGPNYGYTF
TRBJ1-2 | TRBD1 | TRBV6-1 | - | TGTGCCAGCAGTCCGGGACAGGGGGCGGGTGGCTACACCTTC | CASSPGQGAGGYTF
TRBJ2-7 | - | TRBV28 | few | TGTGCCAGCAGTTCCTCCGGGACTGTGAACTACGAGCAGTACTTC | CASSSSGTVNYEQYF
TRBJ2-1 | - | TRBV5-1 | - | TGCGCCAGCACACAGGACGGTGACAATGAGCAGTTCTTC | CASTQDGDNEQFF
TRBJ1-2 | - | TRBV27 | - | TGTGCCAGCACCCGTAGTGGGCCCGCTAACTATGGCTACACCTTC | CASTRSGPANYGYTF
TRBJ2-3 | - | TRBV18 | - | TGTGCCAGCTCACCCACAGGCTGGGGAAGGACGCAGTATTTT | CASSPTGWGRTQYF
TRBJ1-6 | TRBD1 | TRBV19 | few | TGTGCCAGTTTTGAGGGGGCCGGTAATTCACCCCTCCACTTT | CASFEGAGNSPLHF
TRBJ2-7 | - | TRBV5-6 | - | TGTGCCAGCAGCTTGGTGTGGCAGGGGCCCTACGAGCAGTACTTC | CASSLVWQGPYEQYF
TRBJ1-4 | TRBD1 | TRBV12-3/TRBV12-4 | - | TGTGCCAGCAGTCCCGACAGGGTCGGAAAACTGTTTTTT | CASSPDRVGKLFF
TRBJ2-3 | - | TRBV28 | - | TGTGCCAGCAGTTACGGGGACTCGGGGACAGATACGCAGTATTTT | CASSYGDSGTDTQYF
TRBJ2-7 | TRBD2 | TRBV28 | few | TGTGCCAGCAGACTAGCGGGGAGCTCCTACGAGCAGTACTTC | CASRLAGSSYEQYF
TRBJ1-4 | - | TRBV27 | - | TGTGCCAGCAGTCTAACAACTAATGAAAAACTGTTTTTT | CASSLTTNEKLFF
TRBJ2-5 | - | TRBV30 | - | TGTGCCTGGAAGCGGGATCCCGGGGGGCAGGAGACCCAGTACTTC | CAWKRDPGGQETQYF
TRBJ1-5 | - | TRBV18 | - | TGTGCCAGCTCACCAGCTCAGGGCAATCAGCCCCAGCATTTT | CASSPAQGNQPQHF
TRBJ1-3 | - | TRBV9 | - | TGTGCCAGCAGCGGAGGGGGACCTGGAAACACCATATATTTT | CASSGGGPGNTIYF
TRBJ1-2 | TRBD1 | TRBV19 | - | TGTGCCAGTAGTCTACCAGGGGGTGGCTATGGCTACACCTTC | CASSLPGGGYGYTF
TRBJ2-1 | - | TRBV20-1 | once | TGCAGTGCTAGGGCAGGTGAGCAGTTCTTC | CSARAGEQFF
TRBJ1-1 | - | TRBV12-5 | few | TGTGCTAGTGCCTCAGGCTTTGACACTGAAGCTTTCTTT | CASASGFDTEAFF
TRBJ2-7 | - | TRBV19 | - | TGTGCCAGTAGTATTGGAGGGATTACGTACTTC | CASSIGGITYF
TRBJ2-2 | TRBD1 | TRBV7-2 | - | TGTGCCAGCAGCTCGGGACAGGGGAACACCGGGGAGCTGTTTTTT | CASSSGQGNTGELFF
TRBJ2-7 | TRBD1 | TRBV7-2 | - | TGTGCCAGCAGGTCACCGGGACAGGGGAGCTACGAGCAGTACTTC | CASRSPGQGSYEQYF
TRBJ2-1 | TRBD2 | TRBV11-2 | - | TGTGCCAGCAGCCCGGGACTAGCGGGGGGGCCCTACAATGAGCAGTTCTTC | CASSPGLAGGPYNEQFF
TRBJ2-7 | - | TRBV7-8 | - | TGTGCCAGCAGCCGGGACTTTGGCTACGAGCAGTACTTC | CASSRDFGYEQYF
TRBJ1-6 | TRBD1 | TRBV2 | - | TGTGCCAGCACAGAAGAGGGGGCCTTTAATTCACCCCTCCACTTT | CASTEEGAFNSPLHF
TRBJ2-3 | TRBD1 | TRBV5-1 | - | TGCGCCAGCAGCTTAACAGGGGATAGCACAGATACGCAGTATTTT | CASSLTGDSTDTQYF
TRBJ1-1 | - | TRBV6-6 | - | TGTGCCAGCAGTGTACAAGGGGGTGGGACTGAAGCTTTCTTT | CASSVQGGGTEAFF
TRBJ2-7 | TRBD1 | TRBV28 | - | TGTGCCAGCAGTTCCCTCCGGGACAGGGGTAACGAGCAGTACTTC | CASSSLRDRGNEQYF
TRBJ2-1 | - | TRBV5-1 | - | TGCGCCAGCAGCTTGGAAGGAGGGCTCTACAATGAGCAGTTCTTC | CASSLEGGLYNEQFF
TRBJ2-3 | - | TRBV10-1 | - | TGCGCCAGCAGTGAGCCGGGAGTCCAGGCGCAGTATTTT | CASSEPGVQAQYF